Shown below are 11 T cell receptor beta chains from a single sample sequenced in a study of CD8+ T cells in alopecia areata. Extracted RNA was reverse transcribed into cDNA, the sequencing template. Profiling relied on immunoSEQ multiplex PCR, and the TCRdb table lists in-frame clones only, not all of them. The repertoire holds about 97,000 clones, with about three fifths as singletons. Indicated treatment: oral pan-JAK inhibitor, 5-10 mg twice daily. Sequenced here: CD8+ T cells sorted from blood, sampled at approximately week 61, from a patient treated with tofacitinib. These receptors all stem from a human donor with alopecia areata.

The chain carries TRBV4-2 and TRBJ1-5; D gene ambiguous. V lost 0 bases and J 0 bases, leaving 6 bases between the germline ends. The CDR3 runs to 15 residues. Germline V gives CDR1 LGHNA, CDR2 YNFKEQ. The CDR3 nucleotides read TGTGCCAGCAGCCAAGATAGGAATAGCAATCAGCCCCAGCATTTT. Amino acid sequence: CASSQDRNSNQPQHF.

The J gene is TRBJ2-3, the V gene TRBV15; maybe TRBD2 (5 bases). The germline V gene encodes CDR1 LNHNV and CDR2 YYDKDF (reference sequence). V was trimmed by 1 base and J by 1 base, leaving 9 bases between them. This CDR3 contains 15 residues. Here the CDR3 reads CATSRVAGGTDTQYF. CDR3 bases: TGTGCCACCAGCAGAGTGGCGGGTGGCACAGATACGCAGTATTTT.

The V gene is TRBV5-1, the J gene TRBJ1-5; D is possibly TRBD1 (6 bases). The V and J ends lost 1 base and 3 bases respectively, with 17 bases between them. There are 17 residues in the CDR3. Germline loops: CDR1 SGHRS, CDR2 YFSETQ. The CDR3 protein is CASSLRSGESSNQPQHF. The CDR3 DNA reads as TGCGCCAGCAGCTTGAGATCAGGGGAGTCTTCCAATCAGCCCCAGCATTTT.

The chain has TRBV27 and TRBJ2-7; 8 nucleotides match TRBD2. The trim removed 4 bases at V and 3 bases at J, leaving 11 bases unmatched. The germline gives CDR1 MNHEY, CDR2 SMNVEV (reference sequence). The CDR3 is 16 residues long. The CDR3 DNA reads TGTGCCAGCAGTTCTACAACGGGGACTAGTTTCTACGAGCAGTACTTC. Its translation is CASSSTTGTSFYEQYF.

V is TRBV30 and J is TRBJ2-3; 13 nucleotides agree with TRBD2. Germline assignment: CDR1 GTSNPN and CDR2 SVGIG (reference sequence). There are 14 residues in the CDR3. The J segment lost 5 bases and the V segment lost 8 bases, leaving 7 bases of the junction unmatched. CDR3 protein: CAGGLAGFGDTQYF. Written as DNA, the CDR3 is TGTGCCGGGGGACTAGCGGGGTTCGGAGATACGCAGTATTTT.

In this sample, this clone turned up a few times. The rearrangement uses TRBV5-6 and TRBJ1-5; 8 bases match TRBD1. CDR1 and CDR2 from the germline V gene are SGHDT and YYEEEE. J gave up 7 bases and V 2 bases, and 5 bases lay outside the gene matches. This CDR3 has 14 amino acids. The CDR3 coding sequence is TGTGCCAGCAGCTTCGGACAGGGAGGCCAGCCCCAGCATTTT. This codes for CASSFGQGGQPQHF.

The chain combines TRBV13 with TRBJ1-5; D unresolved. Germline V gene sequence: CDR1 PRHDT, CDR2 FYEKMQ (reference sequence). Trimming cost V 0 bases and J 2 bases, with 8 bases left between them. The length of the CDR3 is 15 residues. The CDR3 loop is CASSLGGRGNQPQHF. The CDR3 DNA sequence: TGTGCCAGCAGCTTAGGTGGGAGAGGCAATCAGCCCCAGCATTTT. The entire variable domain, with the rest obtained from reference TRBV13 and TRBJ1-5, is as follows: AAGVIQSPRHLIKEKRETATLKCYPIPRHDTVYWYQQGPGQDPQFLISFYEKMQSDKGSIPDRFSAQQFSDYHSELNMSSLELGDSALYFCASSLGGRGNQPQHFGDGTRLSIL.

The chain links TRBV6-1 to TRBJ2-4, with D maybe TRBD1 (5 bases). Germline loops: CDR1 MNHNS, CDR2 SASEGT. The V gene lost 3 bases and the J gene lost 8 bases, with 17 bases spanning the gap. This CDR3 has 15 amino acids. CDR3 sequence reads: CASSEGQIGSDIQYF. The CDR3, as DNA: TGTGCCAGCAGTGAGGGGCAGATAGGGTCGGACATTCAGTACTTC.

CDR3 sequence: CASSQGRGSPLHF. The CDR3 DNA follows: TGTGCCAGCAGCCAGGGACGGGGATCACCCCTCCACTTT. This rearrangement joins TRBV14 to TRBJ1-6; weak D call: TRBD1 (5 bases). Germline CDR1 is SGHDN and CDR2 is FVKESK. The CDR3 contains 13 residues. Between the trimmed V and J ends, which lost 3 bases and 10 bases, there was a span of 10 bases.

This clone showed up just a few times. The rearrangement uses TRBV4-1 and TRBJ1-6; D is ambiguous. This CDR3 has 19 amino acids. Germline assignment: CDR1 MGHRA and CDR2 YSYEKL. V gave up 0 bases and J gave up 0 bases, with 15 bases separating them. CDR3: CASSQDGLPGLSYNSPLHF. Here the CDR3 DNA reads TGCGCCAGCAGCCAAGACGGACTTCCCGGCCTCTCCTATAATTCACCCCTCCACTTT.

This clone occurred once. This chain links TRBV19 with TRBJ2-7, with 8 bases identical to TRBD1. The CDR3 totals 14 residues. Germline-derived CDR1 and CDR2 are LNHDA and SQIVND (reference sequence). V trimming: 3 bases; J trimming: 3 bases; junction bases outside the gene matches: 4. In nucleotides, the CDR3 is TGTGCCAGTAGTATGGGCAGGGGGCTCTACGAGCAGTACTTC. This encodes CASSMGRGLYEQYF.